Shown below are 31 T cell receptor beta chains from a single sample sequenced in a study of T-cell reconstitution after alpha-beta-depleted transplantation in children. Researchers prepared the TCRbeta library using unique molecular identifiers, the study reports. In TCRdb, the PCR reads were re-called with MiXCR into one record per CDR3 protein. In the table there are about 400,000 distinct CDR3 sequences, over 20% of which are singletons. Sequencing was performed on PBMCs from the stem cell graft donor, taken from the stem cell graft. Source of these receptors: a human donor who donated a stem cell graft to a child with acute myeloid leukemia.

The V gene is TRBV27, the J gene TRBJ2-7; TRBD2 might be the D (5 bases). Trimming left V 5 bases short and J 1 base short, with 15 bases between. Germline loops: CDR1 MNHEY, CDR2 SMNVEV (reference sequence). The CDR3 runs to 15 residues. The CDR3 protein is CASSPFGGGSYEQYF. In nucleotides, the CDR3 is TGTGCCAGCAGTCCCTTCGGAGGAGGATCCTACGAGCAGTACTTC.

This clonotype was detected only a few times. This sequence joins TRBV29-1 and TRBJ2-2; D call uncertain. Trimming stripped 0 bases from V and 4 bases from J, with 9 bases between. Germline V gene lookup returns CDR1 SQVTM and CDR2 ANQGSEA. The CDR3 length is 14 residues. The CDR3 sequence is CSVEDLASTGELFF. In nucleotides, the CDR3 is TGCAGCGTTGAAGATCTGGCTAGCACCGGGGAGCTGTTTTTT.

The chain uses TRBV12-3 or TRBV12-4 and TRBJ1-4; no clear D. With 5 bases removed from V and 8 bases from J, the gap between germline ends came to 15 bases. The CDR3 has 14 amino acids. The CDR3 is CASSQSRGEEKLFF. The CDR3 coding sequence is TGTGCCAGCAGTCAGAGCCGCGGAGAGGAAAAACTGTTTTTT.

This rearrangement joins TRBV25-1 to TRBJ2-5, with D possibly TRBD2 on 5 matching bases. This CDR3 is 13 amino acids long. Trimming removed 6 bases from V and 2 bases from J, with 10 bases in between. Germline CDR1 and CDR2: MGHDK and SYGVNS. CDR3 sequence: CASRGSPQETQYF. The CDR3 coding sequence is TGTGCCAGCAGAGGGAGCCCGCAAGAGACCCAGTACTTC.

The rearrangement uses TRBV14 and TRBJ2-3, with 7 bases matching TRBD2. The J segment lost 0 bases and the V segment lost 6 bases, leaving 6 bases of the junction unmatched. CDR3 length: 15 amino acids. Germline V lookup: CDR1 SGHDN, CDR2 FVKESK. Here the CDR3 reads CASRPSGYSTDTQYF. The CDR3 DNA follows: TGTGCCAGCAGACCTAGCGGCTACAGCACAGATACGCAGTATTTT.

This rearrangement joins TRBV28 to TRBJ2-2, with 8 positions matching TRBD1. CDR1 and CDR2 (germline): MDHEN, SYDVKM. The CDR3 is made up of 14 amino acids. Unmatched junction bases numbered 9, after V lost 2 bases and J lost 13 bases. The CDR3 sequence is CASSLPGAGGWLFF. In DNA form, the CDR3 reads TGTGCCAGCAGTTTACCGGGGGCAGGGGGCTGGCTGTTTTTT.

This clonotype was picked up many times. The chain uses TRBV20-1 and TRBJ2-3, with 7 nucleotides matching TRBD1. The CDR3 is 14 residues long. Trimming removed 6 bases from V and 4 bases from J; junction bases left unmatched: 10. The germline V gene encodes CDR1 DFQATT and CDR2 SNEGSKA (reference sequence). The CDR3: CSATRDSEADTQYF. The CDR3 DNA sequence: TGCAGTGCCACCCGGGACAGTGAAGCAGATACGCAGTATTTT.

This clonotype was seen only once. The V call is TRBV11-2, the J call TRBJ2-7; 8 positions match TRBD2. CDR3 length: 16 residues. CDR1 SGHAT and CDR2 FQNNGV come from the germline V gene. Trimming cost V 6 bases and J 2 bases; bases outside gene matches: 12. CDR3 sequence: CASRKGRLATTYEQYF. The CDR3 coding sequence is TGTGCCAGCAGAAAAGGGAGACTAGCGACAACCTACGAGCAGTACTTC.

This chain connects TRBV15 to TRBJ2-7; 9 bases fit TRBD2. The V gene end was trimmed by 1 base and the J gene end by 5 bases; junction bases not matched to a gene: 9. Germline V gene sequence: CDR1 LNHNV, CDR2 YYDKDF (reference sequence). The CDR3 contains 16 residues. The CDR3 sequence: CATSRVGGRALHEQYF. CDR3 DNA sequence: TGTGCCACCAGCAGAGTTGGCGGGAGGGCCCTCCACGAGCAGTACTTC. The full variable domain, in which reference TRBV15 and TRBJ2-7 provide the parts outside the CDR3, is DAMVIQNPRYQVTQFGKPVTLSCSQTLNHNVMYWYQQKSSQAPKLLFHYYDKDFNNEADTPDNFQSRRPNTSFCFLDIRSPGLGDTAMYLCATSRVGGRALHEQYFGPGTRLTVT.

This chain connects TRBV23-1 to TRBJ2-4, with TRBD1 matching over 10 bases. TRBV23-1 has ORF status, its function being uncertain. This CDR3 has 13 amino acids. After removal of 6 bases from V and 12 bases from J, the junction contained 8 bases not matched to a gene. The CDR3 loop is CASRRVDRGDQYF. The CDR3 DNA is TGCGCCAGCAGAAGAGTGGACAGGGGGGATCAGTACTTC.

This clonotype was seen a few times. This sequence joins TRBV25-1 and TRBJ1-2; D remains unclear. CDR3 length: 16 amino acids. Deletions cut 2 bases from V and 6 bases from J, with 19 bases between. Per germline, CDR1 MGHDK and CDR2 SYGVNS. CDR3 sequence: CASSESGRDGFDGYTF. The CDR3 DNA is TGTGCCAGCAGTGAAAGTGGGCGGGATGGTTTCGATGGCTACACCTTC.

V and J are TRBV7-3 and TRBJ2-3, with D unclear. Trimming took off 2 bases at V and 4 bases at J, with 10 bases between the two ends. The germline V gene encodes CDR1 SGHTA and CDR2 FQGTGA. The CDR3 runs to 14 residues. The CDR3 coding sequence is TGTGCCAGCAGCTTAGGAAAATTGGCAGATACGCAGTATTTT. Its protein is CASSLGKLADTQYF.

Ten or more counts support this clonotype. V and J are TRBV4-3 and TRBJ2-1, with 7 bases that match TRBD1. CDR1 is LGHNA, CDR2 YSLEER, per germline. V was pared by 4 bases and J by 5 bases, with 11 bases of the junction left unmatched. This CDR3 region has 16 residues. CDR3 in amino acids: CASSPGTAGINNEQFF. The CDR3 nucleotides are TGCGCCAGCAGCCCTGGGACAGCCGGGATTAACAATGAGCAGTTCTTC.

This sequence joins TRBV6-1 and TRBJ2-3; 10 nucleotides align to TRBD2. The CDR3 loop spans 14 amino acids. Germline V gives CDR1 MNHNS, CDR2 SASEGT. The V gene end was trimmed by 10 bases and the J gene end by 0 bases; junction bases not matched to a gene: 4. CDR3 nucleotides: TGTGCCACCCAGACTAGCGGGAGCACAGATACGCAGTATTTT. Its translation is CATQTSGSTDTQYF.

In its sample, this clonotype was seen a few times. The chain employs TRBV5-1 and TRBJ2-1; D unresolved. Germline V CDR1 and CDR2: SGHRS, YFSETQ. The CDR3 spans 19 residues. V lost 5 bases and J lost 5, with 29 bases in between. As DNA, the CDR3 is TGCGCCAGCAGTTACGCCCAGGTTTGGATGATAGGGCATGACAATGAGCAGTTCTTC. Encoded protein: CASSYAQVWMIGHDNEQFF.

The chain recombines TRBV27 with TRBJ2-7; 7 bases are shared with TRBD1. This CDR3 comprises 15 residues. From germline, CDR1 is MNHEY and CDR2 SMNVEV (reference sequence). V was clipped by 5 bases and J by 3 bases; unmatched bases: 10. The chain's CDR3 is CASSPQETGNYEQYF. Written as DNA, the CDR3 is TGTGCCAGCAGTCCACAAGAGACAGGGAACTACGAGCAGTACTTC.

This clonotype was observed at least ten times. The J gene is TRBJ2-1, the V gene TRBV12-3 or TRBV12-4; 10 nucleotides line up with TRBD2. The CDR3 runs 15 residues. V shed 6 bases, J shed 1 base, and the junction held 3 bases outside the gene matches. The CDR3 here is CASSPGLASYNEQFF. The CDR3 nucleotides read TGTGCCAGCAGCCCGGGACTAGCGTCCTACAATGAGCAGTTCTTC.

The J gene is TRBJ2-6, the V gene TRBV2; TRBD1 agrees at 10 bases. Unmatched junction bases numbered 6, after V lost 6 bases and J lost 4 bases. The germline CDR1 and CDR2 sequences are SNHLY and FYNNEI. This CDR3 region has 16 residues. The CDR3 coding sequence is TGTGCCAGCAGGCCGGGACAGGGGTTGGGGGCCAACGTCCTGACTTTC. Amino acids: CASRPGQGLGANVLTF.

V is TRBV3-1 and J is TRBJ1-5; D is unclear. There are 15 residues in the CDR3. The germline V gene has CDR1 LGHDT and CDR2 YNNKEL (reference sequence). Trimming pared 1 base from V and 3 bases from J, leaving 10 bases between. The CDR3 spells CASSQGRANNQPQHF. The CDR3 DNA sequence: TGTGCCAGCAGCCAAGGGCGAGCGAACAATCAGCCCCAGCATTTT.

This clonotype has a handful of counts. The chain joins TRBV10-2 to TRBJ1-5; no definite D call. The CDR3 is 15 amino acids. Germline loops: CDR1 WSHSY, CDR2 SAAADI. Trimming took 2 bases from V and 1 from J, leaving 9 bases between them. The CDR3 nucleotides read TGCGCCAGCAGTGAGAGCAGGAGAAGCAATCAGCCCCAGCATTTT. Translation gives CASSESRRSNQPQHF.

The chain joins TRBV10-3 to TRBJ2-7; D is undetermined. This CDR3 region has 14 residues. Trimming stripped 3 bases from V and 0 bases from J, with 9 bases between. Germline V gives CDR1 ENHRY, CDR2 SYGVKD. The CDR3, as DNA: TGTGCCATCAGTGACTCATGGGGCTCCTACGAGCAGTACTTC. As protein: CAISDSWGSYEQYF.

The genes are TRBV12-3 or TRBV12-4 and TRBJ1-3; D gene ambiguous. V lost 2 bases and J 10 bases, leaving 6 bases between the germline ends. The CDR3 has 11 residues. In DNA form, the CDR3 reads TGTGCCAGCAGTTTAAGAGAGACCATATATTTT. Its translation is CASSLRETIYF.

This clonotype was counted at least ten times. The CDR3 region is CATSRDRGGTEAFF. DNA for the CDR3: TGTGCCACCAGCAGAGACAGGGGAGGGACTGAAGCTTTCTTT. The genes are TRBV15 and TRBJ1-1; maybe TRBD1 (6 bases). This CDR3 region has 14 residues. CDR1 is LNHNV, CDR2 YYDKDF, per germline (reference sequence). V was pared by 0 bases and J by 5 bases, with 10 bases between.

This clonotype was observed a single time. The chain has TRBV30 and TRBJ1-5; 9 positions agree with TRBD1. With V trimmed by 1 base and J by 1 base, 2 bases remained unmatched. The germline V gene has CDR1 GTSNPN and CDR2 SVGIG (reference sequence). CDR3 length: 15 residues. CDR3 nucleotide sequence: TGTGCCTGGAGTGCGGACAGGGGAAGCAATCAGCCCCAGCATTTT. Its protein is CAWSADRGSNQPQHF.

This clonotype was counted between two and nine times. This chain links TRBV12-3 or TRBV12-4 with TRBJ2-1; 7 positions agree with TRBD1. With V trimmed by 5 bases and J by 6 bases, 7 bases remained unmatched. This CDR3 has 14 amino acids. As DNA, the CDR3 is TGTGCCAGCAGTCCGTTGACAGGGTCCAATGAGCAGTTCTTC. Its translation: CASSPLTGSNEQFF.

In its sample, this clonotype was seen a few times. V gene TRBV5-1 combines with J gene TRBJ2-1; 7 bases are shared with TRBD2. The length of the CDR3 is 16 residues. With 3 bases clipped from V and 4 bases from J, the junction kept 10 bases outside the gene matches. The V gene's germline CDR1 is SGHRS and CDR2 YFSETQ. The CDR3 DNA is TGCGCCAGCAGCTCGGGACTGGGGGGGTCATACAATGAGCAGTTCTTC. Its translation: CASSSGLGGSYNEQFF.

This clonotype was found a few times. V usage is TRBV6-2 or TRBV6-3 and J usage is TRBJ2-2; D is unclear. The CDR3 sequence is 16 residues long. The germline V gene has CDR1 MNHEY and CDR2 SVGEGT. V dropped 6 bases and J dropped 0 bases, with 14 bases sitting between them. The CDR3: CASSWALSSNTGELFF. In nucleotides, the CDR3 is TGTGCCAGCAGCTGGGCCCTCTCTTCGAACACCGGGGAGCTGTTTTTT.

This clonotype appeared many times. This chain joins TRBV20-1 and TRBJ2-3; no firm D call. The CDR3 totals 13 residues. V was cut by 3 bases and J by 2 bases, with 9 bases left in between. Germline CDR1 reads DFQATT; CDR2 reads SNEGSKA (reference sequence). The CDR3 is CSASRWDTDTQYF. The CDR3 bases are TGCAGTGCTAGTCGGTGGGACACAGATACGCAGTATTTT.

This rearrangement joins TRBV20-1 to TRBJ1-1, with D hard to call. Germline CDR1 DFQATT, CDR2 SNEGSKA (reference sequence). With 1 base removed from V and 3 bases from J, the gap between germline ends came to 12 bases. The CDR3 totals 14 residues. DNA for the CDR3: TGCAGTGCTAGAGTCGGCACAAGGGACACTGAAGCTTTCTTT. Translation: CSARVGTRDTEAFF.

The CDR3 reads CASSTDYEQYF. DNA of the CDR3: TGTGCCAGCAGTACCGACTACGAGCAGTACTTC. The chain is built from TRBV6-6 and TRBJ2-7, with D uncertain. Per the germline V gene, CDR1 is MNHNY and CDR2 is SVGAGI (reference sequence). Trimming left V 5 bases short and J 3 bases short, with 5 bases between. The CDR3 length is 11 residues.

The chain combines TRBV12-3 or TRBV12-4 with TRBJ1-1; D not certain. V was trimmed by 8 bases and J by 5 bases, leaving 12 bases between them. The CDR3 has 12 residues. CDR3 sequence: CASCIRGTEAFF. Written as DNA, the CDR3 is TGTGCCAGCTGCATCCGAGGAACTGAAGCTTTCTTT.